What follows are 9 T cell receptor beta chains derived from one specimen sequenced in a study of cytomegalovirus exposure and HLA in healthy donors (dated by TCRdb to between 2016 and 2019). The library was built by means of the immunoSEQ multiplex PCR assay. For the multiplex PCR, a mixture combining 60 forward primers for TCR Vbeta segments and 13 reverse primers for TCR Jbeta segments was used. TCRdb retrieved this table from immuneACCESS and kept in-frame rearrangements only. Not all clones are present; in checked studies, unresolved V genes account for under half, and no reason is known for the remainder. Within this sample are under 130,000 clones, with 74% of them counted one time only. The top ten clones comprise around 2.5% of the sample. The sequencing sample was made of PBMCs. The receptors stem from a man in his fifties or sixties in good health and CMV-seropositive.

The rearrangement links TRBV7-2 to TRBJ2-5, with D possibly matching TRBD1 (6 bases). CDR3 length: 13 amino acids. V lost 5 bases and J lost 2, with 9 bases in between. The germline gives CDR1 SGHTA, CDR2 FQGNSA. The DNA of the CDR3 is TGTGCCAGCAGCGGACAGCTACAAGAGACCCAGTACTTC. It is translated as CASSGQLQETQYF.

The rearrangement joins TRBV28 to TRBJ2-7, with D possibly TRBD2 on 6 matching bases. Germline V gene lookup returns CDR1 MDHEN and CDR2 SYDVKM. Trimming shortened V by 8 bases and J by 2 bases, and 13 bases separated the two germline ends. This CDR3 region has 13 residues. The CDR3 DNA reads TGTGCCAGCCGACCCGGGGGTACCTACGAGCAGTACTTC. Its protein product is CASRPGGTYEQYF.

The chain recombines TRBV5-1 with TRBJ2-1; 7 bases agree with TRBD1. The V gene end was trimmed by 0 bases and the J gene end by 8 bases; junction bases not matched to a gene: 11. Germline CDR1 SGHRS, CDR2 YFSETQ. This CDR3 is built from 16 residues. CDR3 nucleotide sequence: TGCGCCAGCAGCTTGGGACGGCAGGGGGAAGGCTATGAGCAGTTCTTC. Its protein product is CASSLGRQGEGYEQFF.

This sequence joins TRBV9 and TRBJ2-1, with TRBD2 matching over 12 bases. The CDR3 is made up of 16 amino acids. Trimming at V came to 3 bases and at J to 1 base, leaving 2 bases not matched to a gene. Germline V gives CDR1 SGDLS, CDR2 YYNGEE. The CDR3 here is CASSGTSGESYNEQFF. As DNA, the CDR3 is TGTGCCAGCAGCGGGACTAGCGGGGAATCCTACAATGAGCAGTTCTTC.

The CDR3 sequence is CASSVAPEQPQHF. The DNA of the CDR3 is TGTGCCAGCAGCGTAGCTCCCGAGCAGCCCCAGCATTTT. The chain joins TRBV9 to TRBJ1-5, with D unclear. There are 13 residues in the CDR3. Deletions cut 0 bases from V and 7 bases from J, with 8 bases between. The germline CDR1 and CDR2 sequences are SGDLS and YYNGEE.

The V gene is TRBV5-1, the J gene TRBJ2-3; no clear D gene. CDR1 is SGHRS and CDR2 is YFSETQ in the germline V gene. Trimming pared 0 bases from V and 9 bases from J, leaving 8 bases between. The CDR3 has 12 residues. The chain's CDR3 is CASSLARRTQYF. The DNA of the CDR3 is TGCGCCAGCAGCTTGGCTAGACGAACGCAGTATTTT.

The chain joins TRBV5-6 to TRBJ2-4; TRBD2 agrees at 9 bases. The V and J ends lost 1 base and 6 bases, in that order; junction bases with no gene match: 8. Germline V CDR1 and CDR2: SGHDT, YYEEEE. This CDR3 comprises 16 residues. The chain's CDR3 is CASSLSLSSGTNIQYF. CDR3 in DNA: TGTGCCAGCAGCTTGAGCTTGTCTAGCGGGACAAACATTCAGTACTTC.

This clone is medium-sized. The chain joins TRBV6-1 to TRBJ2-1; 9 bases map to TRBD1. The CDR3 is made up of 13 amino acids. V gave up 9 bases and J gave up 5 bases; unmatched junction bases: 5. Looked up from germline, CDR1 is MNHNS and CDR2 is SASEGT. The CDR3, as DNA: TGTGCCAGTAACAGGGGGCAGGACAATGAGCAGTTCTTC. Protein sequence: CASNRGQDNEQFF.

The chain carries TRBV4-1 and TRBJ2-7, with TRBD2 as a possible D gene (7 bases). The V gene lost 0 bases and the J gene lost 6 bases, with 15 bases spanning the gap. The germline V gene has CDR1 MGHRA and CDR2 YSYEKL. The length of the CDR3 is 15 residues. The CDR3 spells CASSQDSQGGREQYF. The DNA of the CDR3 is TGCGCCAGCAGCCAAGACTCACAGGGAGGGCGCGAGCAGTACTTC.